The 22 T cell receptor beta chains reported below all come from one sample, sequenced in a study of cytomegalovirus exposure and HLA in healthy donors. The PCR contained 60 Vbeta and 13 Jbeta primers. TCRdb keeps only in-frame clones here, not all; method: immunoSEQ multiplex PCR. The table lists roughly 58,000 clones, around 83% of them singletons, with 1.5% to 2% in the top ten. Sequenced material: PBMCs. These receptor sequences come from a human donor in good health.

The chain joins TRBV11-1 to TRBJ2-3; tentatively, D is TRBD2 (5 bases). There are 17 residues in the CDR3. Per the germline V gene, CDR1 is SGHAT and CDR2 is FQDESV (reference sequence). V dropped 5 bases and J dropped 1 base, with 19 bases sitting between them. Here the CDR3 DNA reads TGTGCCAGCAGCCCCCCCTCTGGGCGTAGCGGCACAGATACGCAGTATTTT. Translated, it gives CASSPPSGRSGTDTQYF.

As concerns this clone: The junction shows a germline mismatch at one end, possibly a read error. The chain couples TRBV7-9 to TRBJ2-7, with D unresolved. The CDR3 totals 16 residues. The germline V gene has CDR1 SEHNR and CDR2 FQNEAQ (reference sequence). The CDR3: CSSSLEGRGSVDEQYF. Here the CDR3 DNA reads TGTTCCAGCAGCTTAGAAGGTCGCGGTTCTGTGGACGAGCAGTACTTC.

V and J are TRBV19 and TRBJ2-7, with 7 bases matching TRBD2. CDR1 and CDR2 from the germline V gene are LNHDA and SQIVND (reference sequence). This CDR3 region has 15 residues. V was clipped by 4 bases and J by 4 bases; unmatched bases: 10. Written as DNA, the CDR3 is TGTGCCAGTAGTAGCCCGGGGACTACTTCTTACGAGCAGTACTTC. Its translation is CASSSPGTTSYEQYF. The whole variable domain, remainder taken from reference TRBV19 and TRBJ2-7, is DGGITQSPKYLFRKEGQNVTLSCEQNLNHDAMYWYRQDPGQGLRLIYYSQIVNDFQKGDIAEGYSVSREKKESFPLTVTSAQKNPTAFYLCASSSPGTTSYEQYFGPGTRLTVT.

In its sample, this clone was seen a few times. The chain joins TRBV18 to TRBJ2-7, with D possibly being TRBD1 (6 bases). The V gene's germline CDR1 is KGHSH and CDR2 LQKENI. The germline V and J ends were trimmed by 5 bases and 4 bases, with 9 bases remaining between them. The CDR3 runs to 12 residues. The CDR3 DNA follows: TGTGCCAGCTCATCTACAGGGTACGAGCAGTACTTC. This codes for CASSSTGYEQYF.

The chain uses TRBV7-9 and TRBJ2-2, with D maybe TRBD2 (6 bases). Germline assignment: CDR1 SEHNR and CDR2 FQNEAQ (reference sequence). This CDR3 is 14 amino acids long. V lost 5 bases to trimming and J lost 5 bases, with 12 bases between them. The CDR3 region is CASSPSGGTGELFF. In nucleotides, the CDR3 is TGTGCCAGCAGCCCCTCTGGGGGGACCGGGGAGCTGTTTTTT.

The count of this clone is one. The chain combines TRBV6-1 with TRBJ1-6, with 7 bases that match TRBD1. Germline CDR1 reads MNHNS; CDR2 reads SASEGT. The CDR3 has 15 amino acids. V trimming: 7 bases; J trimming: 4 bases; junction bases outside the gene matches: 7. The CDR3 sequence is CASIGRQGYNSPLHF. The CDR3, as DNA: TGTGCCAGCATCGGACGACAGGGTTATAATTCACCCCTCCACTTT.

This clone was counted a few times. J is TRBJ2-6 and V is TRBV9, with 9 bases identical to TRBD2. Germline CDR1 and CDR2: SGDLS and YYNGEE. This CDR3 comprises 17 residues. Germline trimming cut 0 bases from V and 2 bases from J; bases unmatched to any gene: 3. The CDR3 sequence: CASSVARTSAGANVLTF. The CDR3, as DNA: TGTGCCAGCAGCGTAGCCCGGACTAGCGCTGGGGCCAACGTCCTGACTTTC.

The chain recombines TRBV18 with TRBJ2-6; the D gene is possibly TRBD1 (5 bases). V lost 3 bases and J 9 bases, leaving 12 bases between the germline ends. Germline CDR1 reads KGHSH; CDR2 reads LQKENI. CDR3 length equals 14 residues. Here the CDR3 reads CASSPVQALNVLTF. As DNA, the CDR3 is TGTGCCAGCTCACCCGTACAGGCCCTCAACGTCCTGACTTTC.

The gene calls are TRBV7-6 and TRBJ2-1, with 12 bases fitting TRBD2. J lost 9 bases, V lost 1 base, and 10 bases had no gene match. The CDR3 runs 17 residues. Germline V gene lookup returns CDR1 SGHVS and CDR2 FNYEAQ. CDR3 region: CASSLVLGLAGGGEQFF. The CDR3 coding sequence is TGTGCCAGCAGCTTAGTGTTGGGTCTAGCGGGAGGGGGTGAGCAGTTCTTC.

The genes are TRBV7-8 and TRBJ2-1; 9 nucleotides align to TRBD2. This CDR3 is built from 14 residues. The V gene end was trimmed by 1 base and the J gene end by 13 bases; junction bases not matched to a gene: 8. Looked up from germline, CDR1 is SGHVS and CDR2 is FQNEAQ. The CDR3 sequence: CASSLGLRLADQFF. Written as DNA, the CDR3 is TGTGCCAGCAGCTTAGGTTTGCGACTAGCGGACCAGTTCTTC.

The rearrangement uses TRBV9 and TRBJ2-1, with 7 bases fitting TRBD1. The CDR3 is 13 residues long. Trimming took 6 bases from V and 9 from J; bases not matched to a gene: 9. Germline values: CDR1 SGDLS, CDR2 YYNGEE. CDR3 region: CASTPVGGIEQFF. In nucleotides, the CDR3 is TGTGCCAGCACCCCCGTAGGGGGCATTGAGCAGTTCTTC.

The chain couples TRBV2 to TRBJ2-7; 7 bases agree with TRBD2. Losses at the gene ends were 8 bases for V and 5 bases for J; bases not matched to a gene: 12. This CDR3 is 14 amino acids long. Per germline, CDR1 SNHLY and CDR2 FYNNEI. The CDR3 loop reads CASLGGSFLDEQYF. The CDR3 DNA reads TGTGCCAGCTTGGGGGGGTCTTTTCTGGACGAGCAGTACTTC.

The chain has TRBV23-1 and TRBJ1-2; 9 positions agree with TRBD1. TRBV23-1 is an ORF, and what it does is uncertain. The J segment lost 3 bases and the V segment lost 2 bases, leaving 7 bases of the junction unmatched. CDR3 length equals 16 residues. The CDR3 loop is CASSQQAGTGYYGYTF. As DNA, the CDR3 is TGCGCCAGCAGTCAACAGGCCGGGACAGGGTACTATGGCTACACCTTC.

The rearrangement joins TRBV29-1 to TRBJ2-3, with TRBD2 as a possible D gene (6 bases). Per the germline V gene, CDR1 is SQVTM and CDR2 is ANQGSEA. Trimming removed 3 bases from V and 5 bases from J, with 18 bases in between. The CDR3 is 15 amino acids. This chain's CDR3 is CSVEGQGRTGDTQYF. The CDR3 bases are TGCAGCGTTGAGGGCCAAGGGAGGACCGGAGATACGCAGTATTTT.

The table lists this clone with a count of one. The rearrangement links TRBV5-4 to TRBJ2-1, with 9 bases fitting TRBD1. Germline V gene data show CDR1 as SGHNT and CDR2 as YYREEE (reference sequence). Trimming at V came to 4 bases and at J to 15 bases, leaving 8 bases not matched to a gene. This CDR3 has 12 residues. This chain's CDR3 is CASSRTGDKRFF. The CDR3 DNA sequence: TGTGCCAGCAGCAGGACAGGGGACAAGCGGTTCTTC.

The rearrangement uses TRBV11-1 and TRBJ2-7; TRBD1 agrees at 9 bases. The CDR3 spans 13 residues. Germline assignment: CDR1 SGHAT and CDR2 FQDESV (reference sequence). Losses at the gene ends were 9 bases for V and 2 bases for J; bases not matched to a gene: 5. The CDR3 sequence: CASTGGATYEQYF. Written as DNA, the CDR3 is TGTGCCAGTACAGGGGGCGCCACCTACGAGCAGTACTTC.

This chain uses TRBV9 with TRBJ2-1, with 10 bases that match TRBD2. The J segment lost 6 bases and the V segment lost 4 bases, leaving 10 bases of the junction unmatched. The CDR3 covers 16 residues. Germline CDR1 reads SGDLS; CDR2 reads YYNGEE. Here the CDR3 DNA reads TGTGCCAGCAGCCTACAAGCGGGGGGGCCCTCCAATGAGCAGTTCTTC. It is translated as CASSLQAGGPSNEQFF.

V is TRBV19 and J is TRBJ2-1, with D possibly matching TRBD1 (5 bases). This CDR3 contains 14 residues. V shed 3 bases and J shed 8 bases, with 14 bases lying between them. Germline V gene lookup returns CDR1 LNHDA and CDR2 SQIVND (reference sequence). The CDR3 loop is CASSIANQGDEQFF. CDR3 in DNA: TGTGCCAGTAGTATTGCGAACCAAGGGGATGAGCAGTTCTTC.

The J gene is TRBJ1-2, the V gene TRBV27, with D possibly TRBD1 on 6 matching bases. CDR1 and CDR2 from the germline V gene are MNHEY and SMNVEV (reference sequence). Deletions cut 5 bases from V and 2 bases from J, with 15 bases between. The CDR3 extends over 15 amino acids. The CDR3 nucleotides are TGTGCCAGCAGTCAAAACAGGGATGTGAACTATGGCTACACCTTC. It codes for CASSQNRDVNYGYTF.

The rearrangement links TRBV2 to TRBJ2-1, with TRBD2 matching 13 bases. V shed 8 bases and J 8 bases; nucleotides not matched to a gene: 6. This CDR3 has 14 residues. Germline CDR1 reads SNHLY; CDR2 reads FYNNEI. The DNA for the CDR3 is TGTGCCAGCCTAACTAGCGGGGGGGCCTATGAGCAGTTCTTC. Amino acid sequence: CASLTSGGAYEQFF.

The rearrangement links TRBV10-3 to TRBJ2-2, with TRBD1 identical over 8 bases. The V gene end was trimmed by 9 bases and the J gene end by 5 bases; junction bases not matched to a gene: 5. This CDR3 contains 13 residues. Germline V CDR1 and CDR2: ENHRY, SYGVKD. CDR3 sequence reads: CAIGQGITGELFF. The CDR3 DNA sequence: TGTGCCATTGGACAGGGTATAACCGGGGAGCTGTTTTTT.

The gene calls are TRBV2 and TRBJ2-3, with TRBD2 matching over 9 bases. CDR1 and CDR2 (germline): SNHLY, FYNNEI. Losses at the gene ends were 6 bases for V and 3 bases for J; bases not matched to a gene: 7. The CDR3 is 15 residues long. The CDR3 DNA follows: TGTGCCAGCAGCCGGACTAGCGCTATAACAGATACGCAGTATTTT. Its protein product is CASSRTSAITDTQYF.